Listed here are 18 T cell receptor beta chains from one sample, sequenced in a study of T cells in Graves' hyperthyroidism and ophthalmopathy. RNA transcripts yielded amplified TCR beta CDR3 regions. The TCR CDR3 first-round RT-PCR relied on the HTBI primer set. Each CDR3 protein gets one entry after TCRdb re-called the multiplex PCR reads with MiXCR. The sample records some 360,000 distinct CDR3 sequences, about a sixth being singletons. The sequencing sample was made of blood. The origin of the receptors is a woman in her thirties or forties with Graves' ophthalmopathy.

This clonotype appeared a single time. The V call is TRBV20-1, the J call TRBJ2-5, with no clear D. The CDR3 is made up of 11 amino acids. Trimming shortened V by 7 bases and J by 1 base, and 7 bases separated the two germline ends. The V gene's germline CDR1 is DFQATT and CDR2 SNEGSKA (reference sequence). CDR3 nucleotides: TGCAGTGGGCAGCGCCAAGAGACCCAGTACTTC. It encodes CSGQRQETQYF.

This clonotype occurred many times. The chain's CDR3 is CSANILAGIYEQYF. In DNA form, the CDR3 reads TGCAGTGCTAACATACTAGCGGGGATATACGAGCAGTACTTC. The chain combines TRBV20-1 with TRBJ2-7; TRBD2 agrees at 10 bases. CDR1 and CDR2 (germline): DFQATT, SNEGSKA (reference sequence). The V gene end was trimmed by 4 bases and the J gene end by 4 bases; junction bases not matched to a gene: 7. The CDR3 length is 14 residues.

This clonotype has more than one count but fewer than ten. The chain uses TRBV5-1 and TRBJ2-7; 8 bases map to TRBD1. The junction had 6 bases not matched to a gene; V was cut back by 4 bases and J by 6 bases. CDR1 is SGHRS, CDR2 YFSETQ, per germline. The CDR3 is 13 amino acids. The CDR3 is CASSRTTGAEQYF. CDR3 in DNA: TGCGCCAGCAGCCGAACGACAGGGGCCGAGCAGTACTTC.

Many counts were recorded for this clonotype. The chain uses TRBV30 and TRBJ2-5, with 8 bases that match TRBD1. This CDR3 comprises 16 residues. V was clipped by 2 bases and J by 5 bases; unmatched bases: 13. Germline assignment: CDR1 GTSNPN and CDR2 SVGIG (reference sequence). CDR3 in DNA: TGTGCCTGGAGTCTCCGGACAGGGACGGTTGGCGAGACCCAGTACTTC. Translated: CAWSLRTGTVGETQYF.

This clonotype was recorded at least ten times. The V gene is TRBV9, the J gene TRBJ2-2, with D hard to call. The germline gives CDR1 SGDLS, CDR2 YYNGEE. V was pared by 0 bases and J by 5 bases, with 5 bases between. The CDR3 runs 13 residues. The CDR3 DNA is TGTGCCAGCAGCGTAGTGGGAACCGGGGAGCTGTTTTTT. Its translation is CASSVVGTGELFF.

This clonotype has a count of ten or more. The chain combines TRBV19 with TRBJ2-2; 7 bases agree with TRBD2. Germline-derived CDR1 and CDR2 are LNHDA and SQIVND (reference sequence). The CDR3 extends over 14 amino acids. V lost 1 base, J lost 6 bases, and 2 bases stayed unmatched. This CDR3 reads CASSIVGGAGELFF. CDR3 coding DNA: TGTGCCAGTAGTATAGTGGGAGGGGCCGGGGAGCTGTTTTTT.

J is TRBJ2-7 and V is TRBV5-6; D is undetermined. CDR3 size: 15 residues. V was shortened by 4 bases and J by 5 bases, with 19 bases between the two germline ends. CDR1 is SGHDT and CDR2 is YYEEEE in the germline V gene. Here the CDR3 DNA reads TGTGCCAGCAGCATATATCGGACCGTTGCCAACGAGCAGTACTTC. It is translated as CASSIYRTVANEQYF. Looking up the rest from reference TRBV5-6 and TRBJ2-7 gives the full variable domain: DAGVTQSPTHLIKTRGQQVTLRCSPKSGHDTVSWYQQALGQGPQFIFQYYEEEERQRGNFPDRFSGHQFPNYSSELNVNALLLGDSALYLCASSIYRTVANEQYFGPGTRLTVT.

The CDR3 protein is CASSLEGGFMKQYF. The CDR3 DNA sequence: TGTGCCAGCAGCTTAGAGGGGGGTTTTATGAAGCAGTACTTC. This chain links TRBV7-2 with TRBJ2-7; D assignment may be TRBD1 or TRBD2 (6 bases each). The CDR3 has 14 residues. The V end lost 1 base, the J end lost 8 bases, and 15 bases lay between the germline ends. The germline V gene has CDR1 SGHTA and CDR2 FQGNSA.

This clonotype showed up many times. V and J are TRBV12-3 or TRBV12-4 and TRBJ1-1; 9 bases are shared with TRBD1. Trimming removed 3 bases from V and 6 bases from J; junction bases left unmatched: 5. The CDR3 extends over 14 amino acids. CDR3 loop: CASSFGTGLAEAFF. CDR3 sequence (DNA): TGTGCCAGCAGTTTTGGGACAGGGCTTGCTGAAGCTTTCTTT.

In this sample, this clonotype turned up many times. The genes are TRBV20-1 and TRBJ1-6; D is uncertain. V dropped 3 bases and J dropped 6 bases, with 12 bases sitting between them. Per germline, CDR1 DFQATT and CDR2 SNEGSKA (reference sequence). The CDR3 sequence is 14 residues long. DNA of the CDR3: TGCAGTGCTAGGGTAGACCCGAGTAATTCACCCCTCCACTTT. It yields the protein CSARVDPSNSPLHF.

This clonotype was seen many times. The genes are TRBV20-1 and TRBJ2-2; TRBD1 might be the D (6 bases). V was clipped by 6 bases and J by 3 bases, with 14 bases between them. Germline-derived CDR1 and CDR2 are DFQATT and SNEGSKA (reference sequence). The CDR3 is made up of 14 amino acids. CDR3 DNA: TGCAGTGCCGTACAGGGTGCGGACACCGGGGAGCTGTTTTTT. It specifies CSAVQGADTGELFF.

The table lists this clonotype with many counts. The chain joins TRBV28 to TRBJ1-3, with D perhaps matching TRBD1 (5 bases). Trimming cost V 7 bases and J 0 bases, with 16 bases left between them. The germline CDR1 and CDR2 sequences are MDHEN and SYDVKM. The CDR3 sequence is 16 residues long. The CDR3 DNA is TGTGCCAGCACTCCGGGGGTGGGGCCCTCTGGAAACACCATATATTTT. Translation gives CASTPGVGPSGNTIYF.

This clonotype was observed at least ten times. The chain joins TRBV6-1 to TRBJ1-3, with TRBD1 identical over 8 bases. Germline CDR1 and CDR2: MNHNS and SASEGT. CDR3 length equals 15 residues. Trimming cost V 4 bases and J 4 bases; bases outside gene matches: 6. CDR3 in amino acids: CASSADTGGGNTIYF. CDR3 DNA: TGTGCCAGCAGTGCGGATACAGGGGGAGGAAACACCATATATTTT.

In this sample, this clonotype turned up many times. The chain joins TRBV30 to TRBJ1-1, with D perhaps TRBD1 (6 bases). V was cut by 6 bases and J by 5 bases, with 16 bases left in between. This CDR3 is built from 13 residues. Germline CDR1 GTSNPN, CDR2 SVGIG (reference sequence). The CDR3 DNA reads TGTGCCTGTAGGGGGACGGGAGGAACTGAAGCTTTCTTT. This sequence encodes CACRGTGGTEAFF. Full variable domain (remainder filled in from reference TRBV30 and TRBJ1-1): SQTIHQWPATLVQPVGSPLSLECTVEGTSNPNLYWYRQAAGRGLQLLFYSVGIGQISSEVPQNLSASRPQDRQFILSSKKLLLSDSGFYLCACRGTGGTEAFFGQGTRLTVV.

At least ten counts were recorded for this clonotype. This chain links TRBV7-2 with TRBJ2-5, with D possibly being TRBD1 (7 bases). V was pared by 3 bases and J by 3 bases, with 11 bases between. Germline assignment: CDR1 SGHTA and CDR2 FQGNSA. The CDR3 runs 14 residues. In DNA, the CDR3 is TGTGCCAGCAGCTTCAGGGGGAGGAAAGAGACCCAGTACTTC. This translates into CASSFRGRKETQYF.

This clonotype was found many times. Given a much more abundant clone one base away, this may be a read error. The chain couples TRBV19 to TRBJ1-1, with D perhaps TRBD1 (5 bases). This CDR3 spans 12 amino acids. Per germline, CDR1 LNHDA and CDR2 SQIVND (reference sequence). V dropped 6 bases and J dropped 3 bases, with 8 bases sitting between them. The CDR3 loop reads CASRKGDTEAFF. CDR3 nucleotide sequence: TGTGCCAGTAGGAAAGGGGACACTGAAGCTTTCTTT.

This clonotype was observed at least ten times. The chain has TRBV4-2 and TRBJ1-2; 8 bases are shared with TRBD1. The CDR3 is 16 residues long. V dropped 0 bases and J dropped 6; count of bases not matched to a gene: 9. The germline V gene has CDR1 LGHNA and CDR2 YNFKEQ. The CDR3 DNA is TGTGCCAGCAGCCAAGATAGGGGGGCAGGGGGCGATGGCTACACCTTC. Translation: CASSQDRGAGGDGYTF.

This clonotype was recorded many times. The chain has TRBV27 and TRBJ1-2, with a weak D call TRBD1 (6 bases). From germline, CDR1 is MNHEY and CDR2 SMNVEV (reference sequence). V was shortened by 3 bases and J by 10 bases, with 12 bases between the two germline ends. The CDR3 has 12 amino acids. The CDR3 region is CASSLGGLDYTF. CDR3 sequence (DNA): TGTGCCAGCAGTTTGGGGGGGCTCGACTACACCTTC.